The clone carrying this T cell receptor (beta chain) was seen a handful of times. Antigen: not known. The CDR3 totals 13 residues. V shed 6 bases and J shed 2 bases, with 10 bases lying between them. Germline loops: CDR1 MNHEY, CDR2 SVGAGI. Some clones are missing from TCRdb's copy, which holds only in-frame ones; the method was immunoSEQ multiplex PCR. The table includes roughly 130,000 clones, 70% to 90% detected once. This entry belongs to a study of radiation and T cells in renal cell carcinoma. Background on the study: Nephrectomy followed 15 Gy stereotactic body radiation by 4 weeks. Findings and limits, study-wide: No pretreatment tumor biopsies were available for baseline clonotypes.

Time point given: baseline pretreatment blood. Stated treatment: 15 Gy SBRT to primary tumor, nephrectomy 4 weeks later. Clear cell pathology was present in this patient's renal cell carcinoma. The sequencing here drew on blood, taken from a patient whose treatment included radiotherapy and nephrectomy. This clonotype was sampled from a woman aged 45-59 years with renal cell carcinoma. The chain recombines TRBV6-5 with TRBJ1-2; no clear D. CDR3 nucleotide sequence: TGTGCCAGCAGGCGTGCGCTGAACTATGGCTACACCTTC. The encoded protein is CASRRALNYGYTF.